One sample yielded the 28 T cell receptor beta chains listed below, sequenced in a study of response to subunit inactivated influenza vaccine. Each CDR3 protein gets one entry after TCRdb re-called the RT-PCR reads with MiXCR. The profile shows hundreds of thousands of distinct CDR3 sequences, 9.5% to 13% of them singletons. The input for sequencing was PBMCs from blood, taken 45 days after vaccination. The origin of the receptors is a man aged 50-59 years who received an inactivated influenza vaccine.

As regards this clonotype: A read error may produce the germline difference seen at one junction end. Here the CDR3 reads CACSFVPGRDTQYF. CDR3 bases: TGTGCCTGCAGCTTCGTTCCCGGTCGAGATACGCAGTATTTT. The chain has TRBV7-8 and TRBJ2-3, with D hard to call. CDR3 size: 14 residues. The germline V gene encodes CDR1 SGHVS and CDR2 FQNEAQ. The whole variable domain, remainder taken from reference TRBV7-8 and TRBJ2-3, is GAGVSQSPRYKVAKRGQDVALRCDPISGHVSLFWYQQALGQGPEFLTYFQNEAQLDKSGLPSDRFFAERPEGSVSTLKIQRTQQEDSAVYLCACSFVPGRDTQYFGPGTRLTVL.

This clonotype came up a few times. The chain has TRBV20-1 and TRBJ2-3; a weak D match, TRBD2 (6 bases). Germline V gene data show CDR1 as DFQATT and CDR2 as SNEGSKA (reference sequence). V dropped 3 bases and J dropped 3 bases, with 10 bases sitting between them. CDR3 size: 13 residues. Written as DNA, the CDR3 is TGCAGTGCTAGCGGGAGCGGGACAGATACGCAGTATTTT. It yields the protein CSASGSGTDTQYF.

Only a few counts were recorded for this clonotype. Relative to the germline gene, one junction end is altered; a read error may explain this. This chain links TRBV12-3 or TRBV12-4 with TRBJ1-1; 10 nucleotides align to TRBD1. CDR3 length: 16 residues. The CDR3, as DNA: TGTGCCAGCAGCTTAGCACGGACAGGGGGGGACACTGAAGCTTTCTTT. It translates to CASSLARTGGDTEAFF.

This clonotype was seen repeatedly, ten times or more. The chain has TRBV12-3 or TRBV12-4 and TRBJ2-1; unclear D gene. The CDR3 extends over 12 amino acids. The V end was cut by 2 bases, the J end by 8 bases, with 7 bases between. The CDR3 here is CASSLRRHEQFF. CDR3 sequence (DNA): TGTGCCAGCAGTTTACGGCGCCATGAGCAGTTCTTC.

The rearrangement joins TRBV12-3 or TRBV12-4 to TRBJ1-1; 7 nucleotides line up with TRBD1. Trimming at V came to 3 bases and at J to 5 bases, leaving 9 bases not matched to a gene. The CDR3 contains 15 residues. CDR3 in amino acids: CASSFSAYRGTEAFF. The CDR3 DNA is TGTGCCAGCAGTTTTTCGGCGTACAGGGGTACTGAAGCTTTCTTT.

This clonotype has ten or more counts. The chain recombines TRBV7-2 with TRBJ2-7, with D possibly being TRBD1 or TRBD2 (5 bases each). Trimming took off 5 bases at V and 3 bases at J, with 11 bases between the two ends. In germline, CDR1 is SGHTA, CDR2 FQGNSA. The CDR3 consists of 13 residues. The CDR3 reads CASSRDRRYEQYF. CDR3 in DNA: TGTGCCAGCAGCAGGGACCGCCGCTACGAGCAGTACTTC.

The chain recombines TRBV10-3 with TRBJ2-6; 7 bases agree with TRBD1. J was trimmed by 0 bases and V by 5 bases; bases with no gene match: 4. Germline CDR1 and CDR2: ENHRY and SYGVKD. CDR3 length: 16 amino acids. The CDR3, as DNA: TGTGCCATCAGTAGGGACAGCATCTCTGGGGCCAACGTCCTGACTTTC. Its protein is CAISRDSISGANVLTF.

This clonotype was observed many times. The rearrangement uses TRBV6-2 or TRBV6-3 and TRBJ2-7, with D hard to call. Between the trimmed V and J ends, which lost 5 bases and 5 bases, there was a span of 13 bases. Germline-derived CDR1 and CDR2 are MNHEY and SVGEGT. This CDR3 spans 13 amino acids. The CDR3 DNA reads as TGTGCCAGCAGTGGCCAGGTTGTCAACGAGCAGTACTTC. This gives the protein CASSGQVVNEQYF.

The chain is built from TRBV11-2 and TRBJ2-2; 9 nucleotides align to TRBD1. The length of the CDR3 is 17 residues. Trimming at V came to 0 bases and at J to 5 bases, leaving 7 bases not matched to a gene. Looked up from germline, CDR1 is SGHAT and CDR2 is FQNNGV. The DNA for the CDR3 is TGTGCCAGCAGCTTAGATCTGGGACAGGGCGTTACCGGGGAGCTGTTTTTT. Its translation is CASSLDLGQGVTGELFF. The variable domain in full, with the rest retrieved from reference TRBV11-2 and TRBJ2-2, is EAGVAQSPRYKIIEKRQSVAFWCNPISGHATLYWYQQILGQGPKLLIQFQNNGVVDDSQLPKDRFSAERLKGVDSTLKIQPAKLEDSAVYLCASSLDLGQGVTGELFFGEGSRLTVL.

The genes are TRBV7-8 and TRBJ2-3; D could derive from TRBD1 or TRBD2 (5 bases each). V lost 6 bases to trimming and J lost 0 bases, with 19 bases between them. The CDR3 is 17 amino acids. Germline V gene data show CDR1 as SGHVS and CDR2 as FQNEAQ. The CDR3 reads CASSLSRDLFSTDTQYF. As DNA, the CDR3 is TGTGCCAGCAGTTTAAGCCGGGACCTCTTCAGCACAGATACGCAGTATTTT.

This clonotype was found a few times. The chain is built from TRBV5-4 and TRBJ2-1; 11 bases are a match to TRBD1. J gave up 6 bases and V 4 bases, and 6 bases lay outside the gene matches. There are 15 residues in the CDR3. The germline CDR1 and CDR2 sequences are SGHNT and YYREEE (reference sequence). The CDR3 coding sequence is TGTGCCAGCAGCCGAGGACAGGGGGCAGCCAATGAGCAGTTCTTC. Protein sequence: CASSRGQGAANEQFF.

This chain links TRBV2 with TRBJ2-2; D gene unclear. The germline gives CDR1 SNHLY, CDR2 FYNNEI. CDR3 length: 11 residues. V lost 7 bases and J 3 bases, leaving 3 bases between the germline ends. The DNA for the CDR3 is TGTGCCAGCATCTACACCGGGGAGCTGTTTTTT. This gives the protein CASIYTGELFF. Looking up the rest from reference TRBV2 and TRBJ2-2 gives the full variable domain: EPEVTQTPSHQVTQMGQEVILRCVPISNHLYFYWYRQILGQKVEFLVSFYNNEISEKSEIFDDQFSVERPDGSNFTLKIRSTKLEDSAMYFCASIYTGELFFGEGSRLTVL.

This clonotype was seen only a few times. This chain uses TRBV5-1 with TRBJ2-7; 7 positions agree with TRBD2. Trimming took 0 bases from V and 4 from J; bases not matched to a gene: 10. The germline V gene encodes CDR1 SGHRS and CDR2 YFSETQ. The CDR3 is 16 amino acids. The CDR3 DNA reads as TGCGCCAGCAGCTTGGCGAGCGGGGCAAAGGCATACGAGCAGTACTTC. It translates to CASSLASGAKAYEQYF.

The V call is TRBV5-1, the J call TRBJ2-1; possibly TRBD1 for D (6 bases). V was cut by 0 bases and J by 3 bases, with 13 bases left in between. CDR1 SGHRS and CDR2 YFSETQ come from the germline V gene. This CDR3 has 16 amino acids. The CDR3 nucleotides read TGCGCCAGCAGCTTGGGAGTCAGGGGCTACTACAATGAGCAGTTCTTC. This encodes CASSLGVRGYYNEQFF.

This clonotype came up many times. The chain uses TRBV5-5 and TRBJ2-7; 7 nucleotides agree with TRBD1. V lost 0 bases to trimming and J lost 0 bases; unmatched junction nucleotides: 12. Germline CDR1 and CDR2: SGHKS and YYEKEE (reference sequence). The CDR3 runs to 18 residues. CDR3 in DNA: TGTGCCAGCAGCTTGGGACAGGGTTTGCCCCCTAGCTCCTACGAGCAGTACTTC. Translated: CASSLGQGLPPSSYEQYF. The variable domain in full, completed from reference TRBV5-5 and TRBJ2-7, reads DAGVTQSPTHLIKTRGQQVTLRCSPISGHKSVSWYQQVLGQGPQFIFQYYEKEERGRGNFPDRFSARQFPNYSSELNVNALLLGDSALYLCASSLGQGLPPSSYEQYFGPGTRLTVT.

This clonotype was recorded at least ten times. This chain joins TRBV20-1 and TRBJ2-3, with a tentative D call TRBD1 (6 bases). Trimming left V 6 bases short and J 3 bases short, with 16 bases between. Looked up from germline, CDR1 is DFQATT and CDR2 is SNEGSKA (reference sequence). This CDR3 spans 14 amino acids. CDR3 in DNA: TGCAGTGCCGACCTAAGGGGGTCGACAGATACGCAGTATTTT. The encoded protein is CSADLRGSTDTQYF.

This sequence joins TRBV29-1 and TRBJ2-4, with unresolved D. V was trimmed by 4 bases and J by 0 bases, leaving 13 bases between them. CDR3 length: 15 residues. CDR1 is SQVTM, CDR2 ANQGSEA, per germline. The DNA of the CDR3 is TGCAGCGTTGTAGTTCTATCCTTAGCCAAAAACATTCAGTACTTC. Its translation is CSVVVLSLAKNIQYF.

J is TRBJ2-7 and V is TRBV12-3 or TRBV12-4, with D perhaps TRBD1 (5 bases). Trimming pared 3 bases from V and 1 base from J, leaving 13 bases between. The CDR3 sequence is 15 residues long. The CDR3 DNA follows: TGTGCCAGCAGTTTCGGCCAGGGTACGTCCTACGAGCAGTACTTC. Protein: CASSFGQGTSYEQYF.

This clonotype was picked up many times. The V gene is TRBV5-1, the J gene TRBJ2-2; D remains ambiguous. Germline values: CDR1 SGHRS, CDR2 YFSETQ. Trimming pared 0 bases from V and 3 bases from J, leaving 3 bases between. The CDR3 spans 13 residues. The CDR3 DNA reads TGCGCCAGCAGCTTGGAGTACACCGGGGAGCTGTTTTTT. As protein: CASSLEYTGELFF.

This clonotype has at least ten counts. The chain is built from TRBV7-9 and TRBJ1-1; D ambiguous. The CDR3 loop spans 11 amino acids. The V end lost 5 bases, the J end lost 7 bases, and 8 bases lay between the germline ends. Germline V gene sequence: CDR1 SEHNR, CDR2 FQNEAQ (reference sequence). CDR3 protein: CASSHGFEAFF. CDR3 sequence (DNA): TGTGCCAGCAGCCACGGCTTTGAAGCTTTCTTT.

In nucleotides, the CDR3 is TGTGCCACCAGCAGAGATCGGGGTGGGCCAAATCAGCCCCAGCATTTT. Amino acids: CATSRDRGGPNQPQHF. The chain is built from TRBV15 and TRBJ1-5, with no clear D. There are 16 residues in the CDR3. V lost 0 bases and J 4 bases, leaving 13 bases between the germline ends. CDR1 and CDR2 (germline): LNHNV, YYDKDF (reference sequence).

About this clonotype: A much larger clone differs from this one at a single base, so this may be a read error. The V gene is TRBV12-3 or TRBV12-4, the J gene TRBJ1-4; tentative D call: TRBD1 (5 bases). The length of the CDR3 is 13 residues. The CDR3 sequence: CSSSLEGREKLFF. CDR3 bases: TGTTCCAGCAGTTTGGAGGGACGTGAAAAACTGTTTTTT.

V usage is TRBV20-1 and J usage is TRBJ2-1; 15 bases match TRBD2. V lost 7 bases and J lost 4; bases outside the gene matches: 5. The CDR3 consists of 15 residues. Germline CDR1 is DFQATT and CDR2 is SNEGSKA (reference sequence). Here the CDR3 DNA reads TGCAGTGGAGCGGGACTAGCGGGAGGATACAATGAGCAGTTCTTC. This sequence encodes CSGAGLAGGYNEQFF.

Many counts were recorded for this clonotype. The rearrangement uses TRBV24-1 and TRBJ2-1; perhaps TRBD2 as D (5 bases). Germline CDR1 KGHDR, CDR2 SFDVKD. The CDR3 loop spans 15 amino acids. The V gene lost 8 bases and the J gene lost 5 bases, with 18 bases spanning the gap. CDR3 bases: TGTGCCACCATGGACGCAGCGGCGTTGAACAATGAGCAGTTCTTC. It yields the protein CATMDAAALNNEQFF.

The DNA of the CDR3 is TGTGCCAGCAGTTCAAACTGGGACAGACGCACAGATACGCAGTATTTT. Translated, it gives CASSSNWDRRTDTQYF. The chain combines TRBV27 with TRBJ2-3, with TRBD1 identical over 7 bases. V lost 4 bases to trimming and J lost 1 base; unmatched junction nucleotides: 8. Germline loops: CDR1 MNHEY, CDR2 SMNVEV (reference sequence). CDR3 length equals 16 residues.

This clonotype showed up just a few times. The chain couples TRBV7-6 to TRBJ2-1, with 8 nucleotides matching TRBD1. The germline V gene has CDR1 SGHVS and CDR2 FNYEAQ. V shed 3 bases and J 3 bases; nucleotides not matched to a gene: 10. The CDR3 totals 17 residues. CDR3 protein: CASSLRLQGASYNEQFF. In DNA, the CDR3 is TGTGCCAGCAGCTTGAGACTCCAGGGGGCTAGCTACAATGAGCAGTTCTTC.

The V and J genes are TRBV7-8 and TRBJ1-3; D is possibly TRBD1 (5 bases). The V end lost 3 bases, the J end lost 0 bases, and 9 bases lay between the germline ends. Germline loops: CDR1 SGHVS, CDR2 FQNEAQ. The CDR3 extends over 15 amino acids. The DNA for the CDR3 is TGTGCCAGCAGCTTTGGGACGACCTCTGGAAACACCATATATTTT. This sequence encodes CASSFGTTSGNTIYF.

This CDR3 is CSVDPGYAKNIQYF. CDR3 in DNA: TGCAGCGTTGATCCGGGGTACGCCAAAAACATTCAGTACTTC. The chain has TRBV29-1 and TRBJ2-4; weak D call: TRBD2 (5 bases). The germline V and J ends were trimmed by 3 bases and 1 base, with 10 bases remaining between them. CDR1 is SQVTM and CDR2 is ANQGSEA in the germline V gene. The length of the CDR3 is 14 residues.